This TCR beta chain was sequenced in a study of tumor-infiltrating lymphocytes in primary liver carcinoma. Overall study context: The number of productive TCRbeta reads per sample ranged from roughly 3.65 to 7.5 million and was similar across tissue types.

In its sample, this clonotype was seen a few times. Its antigen is not identified. Lacking the conserved final phenylalanine or tryptophan, this CDR3 likely reflects a read error. Total RNA (around 500 ng) served as template for TCR beta cDNA synthesis primed by a constant-region primer. The TCR beta library was amplified through three nested multiplex PCR rounds in a modified ARM-PCR procedure. A single record per CDR3 protein comes from TCRdb applying MiXCR to the multiplex PCR reads. The sample shows fewer than 70,000 distinct CDR3 sequences, less than 75% of them seen only once. Overall study findings and caveats: About 7-25% of top clones, no more, were shared by all five regions. Tumor-adjacent and tumor-blood pairs showed less overlap than tumor region pairs.

RNA and DNA were co-extracted from about 19-30 mg of unsorted bulk tissue. The patients, who had chronic HBV infection, were treatment-naive (untreated). The sample taken for sequencing was liver tumor tissue from sampling region 2. Documented subset: tumor region T2, inferior pole. The clonotype originates from a middle-aged man with primary liver carcinoma and hepatitis B virus infection.

CDR3 amino acids: CASSEQPYSNQPQHY. Here the CDR3 DNA reads TGCGCCAGCAGTGAACAGCCTTATAGCAATCAGCCCCAGCATTAT. The rearrangement joins TRBV10-2 to TRBJ1-5, with D uncertain. Looked up from germline, CDR1 is WSHSY and CDR2 is SAAADI. The CDR3 sequence is 15 residues long. Deletions cut 3 bases from V and 0 bases from J, with 9 bases between.